These 24 T cell receptor beta chains were all obtained from the same sample, sequenced in a study of blood T cells in healthy people across ages. The authors ran a second PCR of about 6 to 11 cycles using a sample-barcoded 5' primer and a J-beta primer mix. A single record per CDR3 protein comes from TCRdb applying MiXCR to the 5' RACE reads. This sample has approximately 800,000 distinct CDR3 sequences; more than 20% occur once, and the top ten carry approximately 3.7%. The sample was also linked to a second study, of T cells of mothers and their children.

Sequences were obtained from blood. Receptors were obtained from a boy between 5 and 17 years old in good health.

This clonotype has only a few counts. The chain links TRBV7-9 to TRBJ2-7; D is perhaps TRBD1 or TRBD2 (5 bases each). Deletions cut 2 bases from V and 3 bases from J, with 17 bases between. The CDR3 consists of 16 residues. CDR1 and CDR2 (germline): SEHNR, FQNEAQ (reference sequence). CDR3 nucleotide sequence: TGTGCCAGCAGCTTATTAGAAACGGGACCCGGCTACGAGCAGTACTTC. Amino acids: CASSLLETGPGYEQYF.

This chain links TRBV27 with TRBJ2-7; D possibly corresponds to TRBD1 (6 bases). The DNA end lines up better with TRBJ2-1; the J call may be wrong. CDR1 and CDR2 from the germline V gene are MNHEY and SMNVEV (reference sequence). CDR3 length: 13 amino acids. In DNA form, the CDR3 reads TGTGCCAGCAGTTTATCGGAAGGGGGTGAGCAGTTCTTC. Encoded protein: CASSLSEGGEQFF.

This clonotype has just a few counts. A read error may explain this, as a much larger clone is one base away. The V call is TRBV28, the J call TRBJ2-7; D not certain. Germline V gene lookup returns CDR1 MDHEN and CDR2 SYDVKM. The V end was cut by 5 bases, the J end by 0 bases, with 8 bases between. The CDR3 is made up of 13 amino acids. The CDR3 loop is CASSMGISYEQYF. As DNA, the CDR3 is TGTGCCAGCAGTATGGGGATCTCCTACGAGCAGTACTTC.

This clonotype is a singleton in its sample. V usage is TRBV5-1 and J usage is TRBJ2-5; D gene unclear. CDR3 size: 14 residues. V lost 2 bases and J 5 bases, leaving 13 bases between the germline ends. Germline V gene sequence: CDR1 SGHRS, CDR2 YFSETQ. CDR3 in amino acids: CASSFLSLEETQYF. CDR3 nucleotides: TGCGCCAGCAGCTTTTTGTCATTGGAGGAGACCCAGTACTTC.

The gene calls are TRBV29-1 and TRBJ2-5, with unresolved D. Germline CDR1 reads SQVTM; CDR2 reads ANQGSEA. This CDR3 spans 14 amino acids. The ends were cut back, 5 bases at V and 5 bases at J, with 18 bases in the middle. CDR3 region: CSVPGPVQMETQYF. In DNA, the CDR3 is TGCAGCGTTCCAGGACCGGTGCAGATGGAGACCCAGTACTTC. The full variable domain, with the rest looked up from reference TRBV29-1 and TRBJ2-5, is SAVISQKPSRDICQRGTSLTIQCQVDSQVTMMFWYRQQPGQSLTLIATANQGSEATYESGFVIDKFPISRPNLTFSTLTVSNMSPEDSSIYLCSVPGPVQMETQYFGPGTRLLVL.

This chain uses TRBV6-2 or TRBV6-3 with TRBJ2-5; D is perhaps TRBD2 (6 bases). The DNA end is a closer match to TRBJ2-7, so the J assignment may be wrong. CDR1 is MNHEY, CDR2 SVGEGT, per germline. There are 14 residues in the CDR3. CDR3 sequence (DNA): TGTGCCAGCAGTTACGTAGCGGATGTTTACGAGCAGTACTTC. Its translation is CASSYVADVYEQYF.

This clonotype was observed a handful of times. The gene calls are TRBV20-1 and TRBJ2-7; D unresolved. In germline, CDR1 is DFQATT, CDR2 SNEGSKA (reference sequence). The CDR3 is 13 amino acids. The germline V and J ends were trimmed by 0 bases and 3 bases, with 9 bases remaining between them. CDR3 protein: CSARDEGFYEQYF. DNA of the CDR3: TGCAGTGCTAGAGATGAAGGCTTCTACGAGCAGTACTTC.

The V gene is TRBV4-3, the J gene TRBJ2-7; 8 nucleotides agree with TRBD2. The CDR3 has 15 amino acids. Germline CDR1 is LGHNA and CDR2 is YSLEER. The J segment lost 5 bases and the V segment lost 0 bases, leaving 6 bases of the junction unmatched. CDR3 in DNA: TGCGCCAGCAGCCAAGAAGCGGGAGATTTAAACGAGCAGTACTTC. Translated: CASSQEAGDLNEQYF.

With regard to this clonotype: An end of the junction differs from the germline gene, which may be a read error. This rearrangement joins TRBV4-3 to TRBJ1-3; possible D gene TRBD1, 5 bases. The CDR3 length is 15 residues. Per germline, CDR1 LGHNA and CDR2 YSLEER. The CDR3 DNA reads as TGCACCAGCAGCCCCGACGGGGACCCTGGAAACACCATATATTTT. Translating gives CTSSPDGDPGNTIYF.

This chain joins TRBV7-2 and TRBJ2-5; TRBD1 or TRBD2 may be the D gene (6 bases each). CDR1 and CDR2 from the germline V gene are SGHTA and FQGNSA. This CDR3 is 15 amino acids long. The germline V and J ends were trimmed by 5 bases and 5 bases, with 18 bases remaining between them. CDR3 coding DNA: TGTGCCAGCAGCCCACTGGGGGGCTTCTTGGAGACCCAGTACTTC. Protein sequence: CASSPLGGFLETQYF.

The chain carries TRBV19 and TRBJ1-2, with 8 bases aligning to TRBD1. This CDR3 has 14 amino acids. V was pared by 7 bases and J by 4 bases, with 8 bases of the junction left unmatched. The germline gives CDR1 LNHDA, CDR2 SQIVND (reference sequence). CDR3 in amino acids: CASTSPGTGYGYTF. The CDR3 region has the DNA TGTGCCAGTACCTCGCCCGGGACAGGCTATGGCTACACCTTC.

This clonotype was seen a few times. The chain links TRBV6-6 to TRBJ2-7; D may be TRBD1 or TRBD2 (5 bases each). In germline, CDR1 is MNHNY, CDR2 SVGAGI (reference sequence). The CDR3 sequence is 15 residues long. V lost 4 bases to trimming and J lost 6 bases, with 19 bases between them. The CDR3 is CASSSTAGTGAEQYF. DNA of the CDR3: TGTGCCAGCAGTTCGACCGCCGGGACCGGCGCCGAGCAGTACTTC.

The J gene is TRBJ2-5, the V gene TRBV7-8; no clear D gene. CDR1 and CDR2 (germline): SGHVS, FQNEAQ. The CDR3 runs 14 residues. V lost 5 bases, J lost 4 bases, and 14 bases lay in between. The CDR3 region is CASSLRLGTETQYF. CDR3 nucleotide sequence: TGTGCCAGCAGCCTCCGTTTAGGTACAGAGACCCAGTACTTC.

There are a few counts of this clonotype. This sequence joins TRBV29-1 and TRBJ2-1; 8 bases fit TRBD2. Germline V gene sequence: CDR1 SQVTM, CDR2 ANQGSEA. The CDR3 totals 14 residues. Trimming took 2 bases from V and 7 from J; bases not matched to a gene: 7. The CDR3 loop is CSVERAGGGNEQFF. CDR3 nucleotide sequence: TGCAGCGTTGAAAGGGCGGGGGGCGGAAATGAGCAGTTCTTC.

The chain carries TRBV9 and TRBJ1-4, with 7 bases aligning to TRBD1. There are 15 residues in the CDR3. V was clipped by 3 bases and J by 6 bases; unmatched bases: 8. Germline CDR1 and CDR2: SGDLS and YYNGEE. CDR3: CASSERTGTDEKLFF. As DNA, the CDR3 is TGTGCCAGCAGCGAGAGAACCGGGACAGATGAAAAACTGTTTTTT.

This clonotype was detected many times. This chain links TRBV5-4 with TRBJ2-7, with no clear D. CDR1 is SGHNT and CDR2 is YYREEE in the germline V gene (reference sequence). Between the trimmed V and J ends, which lost 0 bases and 2 bases, there was a span of 6 bases. The length of the CDR3 is 13 residues. The CDR3 coding sequence is TGTGCCAGCAGCTTGGCTCCCGCCTACGAGCAGTACTTC. Translated: CASSLAPAYEQYF.

In its sample, this clonotype was seen many times. The CDR3 spells CSARDRPAGAPQETQYF. The CDR3, as DNA: TGCAGTGCTAGAGATCGGCCAGCGGGGGCGCCTCAAGAGACCCAGTACTTC. The chain recombines TRBV20-1 with TRBJ2-5, with 8 bases aligning to TRBD2. This CDR3 has 17 amino acids. Unmatched junction bases numbered 11, after V lost 0 bases and J lost 2 bases. From germline, CDR1 is DFQATT and CDR2 SNEGSKA (reference sequence).

This clonotype was counted at least ten times. V is TRBV6-2 or TRBV6-3 and J is TRBJ2-6; D is uncertain. V lost 3 bases, J lost 0 bases, and 6 bases lay in between. This CDR3 has 15 amino acids. Germline V CDR1 and CDR2: MNHEY, SVGEGT. The CDR3 region has the DNA TGTGCCAGCAGTTATTACGTCTCTGGGGCCAACGTCCTGACTTTC. Translated: CASSYYVSGANVLTF.

The chain combines TRBV7-9 with TRBJ2-5, with TRBD2 as a possible D gene (6 bases). Trimming removed 1 base from V and 1 base from J, with 10 bases in between. The CDR3 has 15 residues. CDR1 is SEHNR and CDR2 is FQNEAQ in the germline V gene (reference sequence). The CDR3 DNA is TGTGCCAGCAGCTTAGGGACTACGACCCAAGAGACCCAGTACTTC. Translating it yields CASSLGTTTQETQYF.

A few counts support this clonotype. The rearrangement links TRBV28 to TRBJ2-1; 7 bases agree with TRBD2. The end of the DNA fits TRBJ2-7 better, so the J call may be wrong. The CDR3 totals 12 residues. Germline loops: CDR1 MDHEN, CDR2 SYDVKM. The DNA of the CDR3 is TGTGCCAGCAGTTCCGGGACTAACGAGCAGTACTTC. It codes for CASSSGTNEQYF.

The chain recombines TRBV29-1 with TRBJ2-1; D may match TRBD1 or TRBD2 (6 bases each). Trimming took off 6 bases at V and 6 bases at J, with 15 bases between the two ends. Germline V gives CDR1 SQVTM, CDR2 ANQGSEA. The CDR3 sequence is 13 residues long. The chain's CDR3 is CSVGGGGANEQFF. The CDR3, as DNA: TGCAGCGTGGGCGGAGGGGGAGCCAATGAGCAGTTCTTC.

V is TRBV28 and J is TRBJ2-7; D uncertain. Trimming stripped 4 bases from V and 1 base from J, with 11 bases between. This CDR3 has 14 amino acids. The germline V gene encodes CDR1 MDHEN and CDR2 SYDVKM. CDR3 sequence (DNA): TGTGCCAGCAGTTATTTGGGCTATTCCTACGAGCAGTACTTC. This codes for CASSYLGYSYEQYF.

J is TRBJ2-2 and V is TRBV12-3 or TRBV12-4; D tentatively reads TRBD1 or TRBD2 (6 bases each). V dropped 3 bases and J dropped 5 bases, with 13 bases sitting between them. The CDR3 spans 15 residues. CDR3 loop: CASSFTGARTGELFF. The CDR3 DNA sequence: TGTGCCAGCAGTTTTACGGGGGCGCGGACCGGGGAGCTGTTTTTT.

This clonotype was counted only a few times. The chain recombines TRBV7-2 with TRBJ2-5; D remains ambiguous. The V end lost 3 bases, the J end lost 4 bases, and 6 bases lay between the germline ends. Germline V gives CDR1 SGHTA, CDR2 FQGNSA. The CDR3 runs 12 residues. The CDR3 nucleotides are TGTGCCAGCAGCTTTCATGGAGAGACCCAGTACTTC. Translated: CASSFHGETQYF.